These 10 T cell receptor beta chains were all obtained from the same sample, sequenced in a study of cytomegalovirus exposure and HLA in healthy donors. With 60 Vbeta and 13 Jbeta primers, the PCR was carried out. Using immunoSEQ multiplex PCR, the repertoire was profiled, and TCRdb retains in-frame clones only, with some absent. The sample consists of under 150,000 clones, around 80% of them appearing once. The sequencing input was PBMCs. These receptors came from a woman in her forties in good health and CMV-seronegative.

The rearrangement uses TRBV11-2 and TRBJ1-1, with TRBD1 identical over 9 bases. CDR1 and CDR2 (germline): SGHAT, FQNNGV. Germline trimming cut 5 bases from V and 0 bases from J; bases unmatched to any gene: 4. The CDR3 sequence is 15 residues long. Here the CDR3 DNA reads TGTGCCAGCAGCACCACAGGGGGCATGAACACTGAAGCTTTCTTT. Amino acid sequence: CASSTTGGMNTEAFF.

This rearrangement joins TRBV28 to TRBJ1-4, with a weak D call TRBD1 (6 bases). This CDR3 has 16 amino acids. V lost 9 bases and J 10 bases, leaving 27 bases between the germline ends. The germline gives CDR1 MDHEN, CDR2 SYDVKM. As DNA, the CDR3 is TGTGCCAGTAATTACCGGGACACCATCCTCGACGGAAAACTGTTTTTT. Translated, it gives CASNYRDTILDGKLFF.

In its sample, this clone was seen a few times. This rearrangement joins TRBV29-1 to TRBJ2-1; the match to TRBD2 covers 10 bases. This CDR3 is 15 amino acids long. Germline assignment: CDR1 SQVTM and CDR2 ANQGSEA. Trimming removed 6 bases from V and 10 bases from J; junction bases left unmatched: 15. The CDR3 is CSVQLGSGGGREQFF. The CDR3 bases are TGCAGCGTCCAGTTAGGGAGCGGGGGGGGGCGGGAGCAGTTCTTC.

This chain joins TRBV2 and TRBJ1-1; D possibly corresponds to TRBD1 (5 bases). The germline CDR1 and CDR2 sequences are SNHLY and FYNNEI. The CDR3 is 16 residues long. Trimming pared 2 bases from V and 4 bases from J, leaving 17 bases between. The CDR3 region has the DNA TGTGCCAGCAGTGAACAGGAGACAGATTTGGGCACTGAAGCTTTCTTT. It encodes CASSEQETDLGTEAFF.

The chain carries TRBV6-5 and TRBJ2-7, with TRBD1 matching 9 bases. This CDR3 contains 15 residues. The germline gives CDR1 MNHEY, CDR2 SVGAGI. V gave up 4 bases and J gave up 4 bases; unmatched junction bases: 8. The CDR3 sequence: CASSLGQGIRYEQYF. CDR3 nucleotides: TGTGCCAGCAGTTTAGGACAGGGGATACGGTACGAGCAGTACTTC.

A note on this clone: The germline gene is not matched at one end of the junction; a read error may be the cause. The V gene is TRBV7-9, the J gene TRBJ2-7; D ambiguous. This CDR3 is built from 12 residues. From germline, CDR1 is SEHNR and CDR2 FQNEAQ (reference sequence). This CDR3 is CVSSSNRLEQYF. The CDR3, as DNA: TGTGTCAGCAGCTCGAACCGGTTGGAGCAGTACTTC. Complete variable domain (other parts from reference TRBV7-9 and TRBJ2-7): DTGVSQNPRHKITKRGQNVTFRCDPISEHNRLYWYRQTLGQGPEFLTYFQNEAQLEKSRLLSDRFSAERPKGSFSTLEIQRTEQGDSAMYLCVSSSNRLEQYFGPGTRLTVT.

The CDR3 loop is CASSGGAGGRGEQFF. In DNA, the CDR3 is TGCGCCAGCAGCGGGGGAGCGGGAGGTAGGGGTGAGCAGTTCTTC. The rearrangement links TRBV5-1 to TRBJ2-1, with 9 bases that match TRBD2. With V trimmed by 4 bases and J by 9 bases, 11 bases remained unmatched. Germline CDR1 is SGHRS and CDR2 is YFSETQ. The length of the CDR3 is 15 residues.

The CDR3 sequence: CATSRLYQGKGGDTEAFF. CDR3 coding DNA: TGTGCCACCAGCAGGTTGTATCAGGGCAAGGGGGGGGACACTGAAGCTTTCTTT. The J gene is TRBJ1-1, the V gene TRBV15; D might be TRBD1 (6 bases). Deletions cut 3 bases from V and 3 bases from J, with 23 bases between. The CDR3 extends over 18 amino acids. Germline-derived CDR1 and CDR2 are LNHNV and YYDKDF (reference sequence).

The rearrangement links TRBV7-9 to TRBJ2-2, with D perhaps matching TRBD1 (5 bases). The CDR3 is made up of 16 amino acids. V lost 5 bases and J lost 2, with 15 bases in between. Germline CDR1 reads SEHNR; CDR2 reads FQNEAQ (reference sequence). The CDR3 sequence is CASSTTDRLNTGELFF. The CDR3 DNA reads TGTGCCAGCAGCACGACAGACCGGCTTAACACCGGGGAGCTGTTTTTT. The whole variable domain, filled in from reference TRBV7-9 and TRBJ2-2, reads DTGVSQNPRHKITKRGQNVTFRCDPISEHNRLYWYRQTLGQGPEFLTYFQNEAQLEKSRLLSDRFSAERPKGSFSTLEIQRTEQGDSAMYLCASSTTDRLNTGELFFGEGSRLTVL.

CDR3 nucleotide sequence: TGTGCCAGCGCAAAAAGACAGGGGGCGGACACTGAAGCTTTCTTT. Its translation: CASAKRQGADTEAFF. The chain employs TRBV18 and TRBJ1-1; 10 nucleotides match TRBD1. Trimming removed 8 bases from V and 3 bases from J; junction bases left unmatched: 9. The CDR3 extends over 15 amino acids. Looked up from germline, CDR1 is KGHSH and CDR2 is LQKENI.